These T cell receptor beta chains were read from a single sample in a study of cytomegalovirus exposure and HLA in healthy donors. The repertoire was sequenced with immunoSEQ multiplex PCR; TCRdb's copy has only in-frame clones and lacks some. This table holds hundreds of thousands of clones, around 80% found once. What was sequenced was PBMCs. These receptors were obtained from a man between 25 and 39 years old in good health and CMV-seronegative. Each CDR3 is given with its conserved first and last residue. The order of the fields is J gene, V gene, clone size, D gene, CDR3 DNA, CDR3 protein. D genes are given only for firm matches. Clone size is shown for a subset of rows, as once, few, many or a class of expanded clone.

TRBJ1-2	TRBV5-1	NA	NA	TGCGCCAGCAGCTTGGAGGGGTTGAGTGGCTACACCTTC	CASSLEGLSGYTF
TRBJ2-7	TRBV5-4	NA	TRBD1	TGTGCCAGCAGCAGATCCCGGGACAGGGCATACGAGCAGTACTTC	CASSRSRDRAYEQYF
TRBJ2-1	TRBV6-4	NA	NA	TGTGCCAGCAGTGTGCTGCTTAGTATGGAGCAGTTCTTC	CASSVLLSMEQFF
TRBJ1-2	TRBV5-1	NA	NA	TGCGCCAGCAGCTTGGACAGCACAGCCAACTATGGCTACACCTTC	CASSLDSTANYGYTF
TRBJ1-1	TRBV6-1	NA	NA	TGTGCCAGCAGCAGGGGCGTCGGCACTGAAGCTTTCTTT	CASSRGVGTEAFF
TRBJ2-7	TRBV28	once	NA	TGTGCCAGCAGTTTGGGCAGTTACGAGCAGTACTTC	CASSLGSYEQYF
TRBJ1-1	TRBV18	NA	NA	TGTGCCAGCTCACCGACAGTATCGAACACTGAAGCTTTCTTT	CASSPTVSNTEAFF
TRBJ1-6	TRBV7-2	NA	NA	TGTGCCAGCAGCTTAGCCCCCAGCGCGATTGGACCCCTCCACTTT	CASSLAPSAIGPLHF
TRBJ1-2	TRBV4-1	once	TRBD1	TGCGCCAGCAGCCAAGAACAGGGGCCCGTCCTCTATGGCTACACCTTC	CASSQEQGPVLYGYTF
TRBJ2-7	TRBV6-1	NA	TRBD2	TGTGCCAGCAGTGAATGGGGCGGGGGGACCTACGAGCAGTACTTC	CASSEWGGGTYEQYF
TRBJ2-7	TRBV5-1	NA	TRBD1	TGCGCCAGCAGCTATTCCGGGACAGGGGACGAGCAGTACTTC	CASSYSGTGDEQYF
TRBJ2-7	TRBV7-9	NA	NA	TGTGCCAGCAGCTTAGTGGGGCAGTCCTACGAGCAGTACTTC	CASSLVGQSYEQYF
TRBJ1-4	TRBV4-3	NA	NA	TGCGCCAGCAGCCAGGCCCGACAGTTTGTCGGCGAAAAACTGTTTTTT	CASSQARQFVGEKLFF
TRBJ1-2	TRBV28	NA	NA	TGTGCCAGCAGTTTAAGGGAGAGCTGGGGAAACTATGGCTACACCTTC	CASSLRESWGNYGYTF
TRBJ2-7	TRBV18	NA	TRBD1	TGTGCCAGCTCACCGACAGGGGCCGAGCAGTACTTC	CASSPTGAEQYF
TRBJ2-3	TRBV27	NA	TRBD1	TGTGCCAGCAAACCGTGGGGACAGGGAAACACAGATACGCAGTATTTT	CASKPWGQGNTDTQYF
TRBJ2-1	TRBV18	NA	TRBD1	TGTGCCAGCTCCGGGACAGGGGGAAATGAGCAGTTCTTC	CASSGTGGNEQFF
TRBJ1-4	TRBV5-1	NA	TRBD1	TGCGCCAGCAGCTGGGGGGTTGGACAGGCTCAGAATGAAAAACTGTTTTTT	CASSWGVGQAQNEKLFF
TRBJ2-2	TRBV18	NA	NA	TGTGCCAGCTCGGTTGGCGGCACCGGGGAGCTGTTTTTT	CASSVGGTGELFF
TRBJ2-7	TRBV7-6	NA	TRBD1	TGTGCCAGCAGCTTCCAGGGGGAATACGAGCAGTACTTC	CASSFQGEYEQYF
TRBJ1-1	TRBV12-5	NA	NA	TGTGCTAGTGGCCCGGGAGGGGACCTTAACACTGAAGCTTTCTTT	CASGPGGDLNTEAFF
TRBJ2-3	TRBV13	NA	TRBD1	TGTGCCAGCAGCTACAGGGGGGCAGATACGCAGTATTTT	CASSYRGADTQYF
TRBJ2-7	TRBV4-1	NA	NA	TGCGCCAGCAGCGAAACAGCCCTCAGCTCCTACGAGCAGTACTTC	CASSETALSSYEQYF
TRBJ1-5	TRBV6-5	NA	NA	TGTGCCAGCAGTTACGGCAGTGCTCCCAATCAGCCCCAGCATTTT	CASSYGSAPNQPQHF
TRBJ2-5	TRBV11-1	once	TRBD2	TGTGCCAGCAGCTTCCTGGGCGGGGGGTCTTACCAAGAGACCCAGTACTTC	CASSFLGGGSYQETQYF
TRBJ2-7	TRBV2	NA	NA	TGTGCCAGCAGCGAAGTTAGGACTTGGAAGTACTTC	CASSEVRTWKYF
TRBJ2-5	TRBV10-2	NA	NA	TGCGCCAGCAGTGAACAGGGATCAAGGGAGACCCAGTACTTC	CASSEQGSRETQYF
TRBJ2-5	TRBV6-1	NA	NA	TGTGCCAGCAGTGGGACTCGGACAGTAAAGGAGACCCAGTACTTC	CASSGTRTVKETQYF
TRBJ2-3	TRBV7-9	few	NA	TGTGCCAGCAGCCCTACAGGTGCCGACACAGATACGCAGTATTTT	CASSPTGADTDTQYF
TRBJ2-1	TRBV1	NA	NA	TGCACCAGCAGCCCCTCTACCGGGGTAACCAGGTGGGGGCAGGGTGAGCAGTTCTTC	CTSSPSTGVTRWGQGEQFF
TRBJ1-2	TRBV18	NA	NA	TGTGCCAGCTCACCCAGGGGAGAACGCTATGGCTACACCTTC	CASSPRGERYGYTF
TRBJ1-6	TRBV5-1	NA	NA	TGCGCCAGCAGCTTGAATTTTGGACAGTATAATTCACCCCTCCACTTT	CASSLNFGQYNSPLHF
TRBJ2-3	TRBV2	NA	TRBD2	TGTGCCAGCAGTGAAGTCCTAGCGGTCAAAACAGATACGCAGTATTTT	CASSEVLAVKTDTQYF
TRBJ2-2	TRBV5-1	NA	NA	TGCGCCAGCAGCTTGGGAGGTCTTCCCGGGGAGCTGTTTTTT	CASSLGGLPGELFF
TRBJ2-1	TRBV27	NA	NA	TGTGCCAGCAGTTTGGCGGGGAGCTCCTACAATGAGCAGTTCTTC	CASSLAGSSYNEQFF
TRBJ1-6	TRBV6-6	NA	TRBD1	TGTGCCAGCAGTGACAGGGAGAATTCACCCCTCCACTTT	CASSDRENSPLHF
TRBJ1-2	TRBV5-8	NA	NA	TGTGCCAGCAGCTTGCTCCTGGACAGTAACTATGGCTACACCTTC	CASSLLLDSNYGYTF
TRBJ1-6	TRBV27	once	TRBD1	TGTGCCAGCAGTTCGGTCAGGGGGCAGAATTCACCCCTCCACTTT	CASSSVRGQNSPLHF
TRBJ1-4	TRBV5-1	NA	TRBD1	TGCGCCAGCAGCAGGGGACAGGGTGTTAATGAAAAACTGTTTTTT	CASSRGQGVNEKLFF
TRBJ1-1	TRBV5-6	NA	NA	TGTGCCAGCAGTGAGAGGGGGGGAAACACTGAAGCTTTCTTT	CASSERGGNTEAFF
TRBJ1-5	TRBV9	NA	TRBD1	TGTGCCAGCAGCGTGACAGGGGGCAATCAGCCCCAGCATTTT	CASSVTGGNQPQHF